These 20 T cell receptor beta chains share one sample of origin, sequenced in a study of blood T cell repertoires in COVID-19. Profiling relied on immunoSEQ multiplex PCR, and the TCRdb table lists in-frame clones only, not all of them. Of some 200,000 clones detected, 87% appear once; the ten largest clones hold roughly 7.1%. Material: PBMCs or T cells enriched from blood (not recorded which). These receptors were collected from a man aged 25-45 years in a cohort exposed to, infected with or recovered from COVID-19 (not recorded which).

The chain recombines TRBV27 with TRBJ1-5; 7 nucleotides align to TRBD1. With V trimmed by 5 bases and J by 4 bases, 5 bases remained unmatched. This CDR3 has 14 amino acids. Germline V lookup: CDR1 MNHEY, CDR2 SMNVEV (reference sequence). CDR3 nucleotide sequence: TGTGCCAGCAGTATACAGGGGAGGAATCAGCCCCAGCATTTT. Translated: CASSIQGRNQPQHF.

The gene calls are TRBV6-5 and TRBJ1-6; D gene unclear. Trimming took off 5 bases at V and 9 bases at J, with 17 bases between the two ends. CDR3 size: 15 residues. CDR1 is MNHEY and CDR2 is SVGAGI in the germline V gene. In DNA, the CDR3 is TGTGCCAGCAGTACCACCCCCTCAGCGGGTTCACCCCTCCACTTT. It is translated as CASSTTPSAGSPLHF.

This chain joins TRBV18 and TRBJ2-7; D is unclear. Deletions cut 3 bases from V and 3 bases from J, with 9 bases between. Per germline, CDR1 KGHSH and CDR2 LQKENI. This CDR3 has 13 residues. The CDR3 nucleotides are TGTGCCAGCTCACCGGCGGCCGGCTACGAGCAGTACTTC. Amino acids: CASSPAAGYEQYF. Drawing the rest from reference TRBV18 and TRBJ2-7, the complete variable domain is NAGVMQNPRHLVRRRGQEARLRCSPMKGHSHVYWYRQLPEEGLKFMVYLQKENIIDESGMPKERFSAEFPKEGPSILRIQQVVRGDSAAYFCASSPAAGYEQYFGPGTRLTVT.

This sequence joins TRBV18 and TRBJ2-5; TRBD1 might be the D (6 bases). With 4 bases removed from V and 5 bases from J, the gap between germline ends came to 17 bases. Germline CDR1 and CDR2: KGHSH and LQKENI. The CDR3 runs to 15 residues. CDR3 sequence: CASSLALSGAETQYF. The CDR3 nucleotides read TGTGCCAGCTCACTAGCACTGTCAGGGGCCGAGACCCAGTACTTC.

The chain recombines TRBV28 with TRBJ1-1, with TRBD1 matching 10 bases. Losses at the gene ends were 3 bases for V and 11 bases for J; bases not matched to a gene: 9. The CDR3 length is 14 residues. Per germline, CDR1 MDHEN and CDR2 SYDVKM. The CDR3 protein is CASSLGDRGGLAFF. The CDR3 DNA reads TGTGCCAGCAGTTTGGGGGACAGGGGCGGGTTGGCTTTCTTT. The full variable domain, with the rest looked up from reference TRBV28 and TRBJ1-1, is DVKVTQSSRYLVKRTGEKVFLECVQDMDHENMFWYRQDPGLGLRLIYFSYDVKMKEKGDIPEGYSVSREKKERFSLILESASTNQTSMYLCASSLGDRGGLAFFGQGTRLTVV.

V gene TRBV9 combines with J gene TRBJ2-5, with 8 bases aligning to TRBD2. Per the germline V gene, CDR1 is SGDLS and CDR2 is YYNGEE. Germline trimming cut 0 bases from V and 2 bases from J; bases unmatched to any gene: 6. The length of the CDR3 is 16 residues. The CDR3 coding sequence is TGTGCCAGCAGCGTAGGTAGCGGGGTAGGTCAAGAGACCCAGTACTTC. Amino acid sequence: CASSVGSGVGQETQYF.

V and J are TRBV12-3 or TRBV12-4 and TRBJ1-1; possibly TRBD1 for D (6 bases). CDR3 length: 13 amino acids. Trimming took 3 bases from V and 7 from J, leaving 12 bases between them. CDR3 nucleotide sequence: TGTGCCAGCAGTTTCGAAGGGGGTATTGAAGCTTTCTTT. This codes for CASSFEGGIEAFF.

The V and J genes are TRBV7-9 and TRBJ1-1; tentative D call: TRBD1 (6 bases). From germline, CDR1 is SEHNR and CDR2 FQNEAQ (reference sequence). V gave up 5 bases and J gave up 3 bases, with 13 bases separating them. The CDR3 spans 14 residues. CDR3 nucleotide sequence: TGTGCCAGCAGCCTGAGGGACATAGACACTGAAGCTTTCTTT. Translation: CASSLRDIDTEAFF. Combining the CDR3 with reference TRBV7-9 and TRBJ1-1 gives the whole variable domain DTGVSQNPRHKITKRGQNVTFRCDPISEHNRLYWYRQTLGQGPEFLTYFQNEAQLEKSRLLSDRFSAERPKGSFSTLEIQRTEQGDSAMYLCASSLRDIDTEAFFGQGTRLTVV.

The genes are TRBV11-2 and TRBJ2-3, with D perhaps TRBD2 (5 bases). Trimming shortened V by 4 bases and J by 10 bases, and 18 bases separated the two germline ends. Looked up from germline, CDR1 is SGHAT and CDR2 is FQNNGV. This CDR3 region has 14 residues. CDR3 bases: TGTGCCAGCAGCTCATCCCAGCCGGGATATTCGCAGTATTTT. It specifies CASSSSQPGYSQYF.

J is TRBJ2-3 and V is TRBV7-9; perhaps TRBD1 as D (6 bases). Germline loops: CDR1 SEHNR, CDR2 FQNEAQ (reference sequence). The ends were cut back, 4 bases at V and 2 bases at J, with 10 bases in the middle. The CDR3 covers 14 residues. The CDR3 sequence: CASSSSGVTDTQYF. The CDR3 coding sequence is TGTGCCAGCAGCTCCTCAGGGGTCACAGATACGCAGTATTTT.

J is TRBJ2-5 and V is TRBV29-1; TRBD1 matches at 9 bases. Germline V gene lookup returns CDR1 SQVTM and CDR2 ANQGSEA. The CDR3 is made up of 14 amino acids. The trim removed 1 base at V and 4 bases at J, leaving 4 bases unmatched. CDR3 bases: TGCAGCGTTGAAGGACAGGGGGTAGGAGAGACCCAGTACTTC. Its protein is CSVEGQGVGETQYF. Full variable domain (missing parts from reference TRBV29-1 and TRBJ2-5): SAVISQKPSRDICQRGTSLTIQCQVDSQVTMMFWYRQQPGQSLTLIATANQGSEATYESGFVIDKFPISRPNLTFSTLTVSNMSPEDSSIYLCSVEGQGVGETQYFGPGTRLLVL.

The rearrangement links TRBV27 to TRBJ2-2; 7 bases are shared with TRBD2. CDR3 length: 18 residues. Per the germline V gene, CDR1 is MNHEY and CDR2 is SMNVEV (reference sequence). The V segment lost 0 bases and the J segment 5 bases; nucleotides outside the gene matches: 12. The chain's CDR3 is CASSLSVGAGDGTGELFF. CDR3 in DNA: TGTGCCAGCAGTTTATCGGTTGGGGCGGGAGATGGAACCGGGGAGCTGTTTTTT.

This chain uses TRBV24-1 with TRBJ1-2, with 7 bases matching TRBD1. Looked up from germline, CDR1 is KGHDR and CDR2 is SFDVKD. This CDR3 has 13 amino acids. V was clipped by 7 bases and J by 2 bases; unmatched bases: 3. CDR3 DNA sequence: TGTGCCACCAGGGAGACAGGGAACTATGGCTACACCTTC. Translation gives CATRETGNYGYTF.

This rearrangement joins TRBV18 to TRBJ1-2; the D gene is possibly TRBD1 (6 bases). This CDR3 is 12 amino acids long. Trimming took off 5 bases at V and 6 bases at J, with 10 bases between the two ends. Germline V gene lookup returns CDR1 KGHSH and CDR2 LQKENI. The CDR3 DNA reads TGTGCCAGCTCAAAAAACAGGGATGGCTACACCTTC. It specifies CASSKNRDGYTF. The variable domain in full, with the rest retrieved from reference TRBV18 and TRBJ1-2, is NAGVMQNPRHLVRRRGQEARLRCSPMKGHSHVYWYRQLPEEGLKFMVYLQKENIIDESGMPKERFSAEFPKEGPSILRIQQVVRGDSAAYFCASSKNRDGYTFGSGTRLTVV.

The count of this clone is one. The rearrangement joins TRBV7-8 to TRBJ1-2; D is undetermined. The CDR3 totals 13 residues. Trimming shortened V by 10 bases and J by 3 bases, and 15 bases separated the two germline ends. Germline lookup yields CDR1 SGHVS and CDR2 FQNEAQ. DNA for the CDR3: TGTGCCACTTCACCCCCGGAGCACTATGGCTACACCTTC. Residues: CATSPPEHYGYTF.

The V call is TRBV28, the J call TRBJ1-1; D gene ambiguous. CDR1 MDHEN and CDR2 SYDVKM come from the germline V gene. Trimming pared 3 bases from V and 4 bases from J, leaving 6 bases between. The CDR3 totals 12 residues. CDR3 region: CASSLTSTEAFF. For the CDR3, the DNA is TGTGCCAGCAGTTTGACAAGCACTGAAGCTTTCTTT. Together with reference TRBV28 and TRBJ1-1, the CDR3 gives the full variable domain: DVKVTQSSRYLVKRTGEKVFLECVQDMDHENMFWYRQDPGLGLRLIYFSYDVKMKEKGDIPEGYSVSREKKERFSLILESASTNQTSMYLCASSLTSTEAFFGQGTRLTVV.

The rearrangement links TRBV9 to TRBJ1-2; a possible D gene is TRBD1 (6 bases). Germline-derived CDR1 and CDR2 are SGDLS and YYNGEE. CDR3 length equals 13 residues. The V end lost 3 bases, the J end lost 7 bases, and 13 bases lay between the germline ends. The DNA for the CDR3 is TGTGCCAGCAGCGCGAACAGGGATCGTGGCTACACCTTC. It yields the protein CASSANRDRGYTF.

V gene TRBV27 combines with J gene TRBJ1-5, with 9 bases identical to TRBD1. The germline V gene has CDR1 MNHEY and CDR2 SMNVEV (reference sequence). With 6 bases clipped from V and 4 bases from J, the junction kept 10 bases outside the gene matches. The CDR3 sequence is 16 residues long. The CDR3 protein is CASRNTGGARNQPQHF. For the CDR3, the DNA is TGTGCCAGCAGAAATACAGGGGGCGCCCGGAATCAGCCCCAGCATTTT.

The gene calls are TRBV11-2 and TRBJ1-6; D remains ambiguous. CDR1 is SGHAT, CDR2 FQNNGV, per germline. The length of the CDR3 is 17 residues. The V end was cut by 5 bases, the J end by 0 bases, with 14 bases between. DNA for the CDR3: TGTGCCAGCAGCCGACTCACTACAAGCTCCTATAATTCACCCCTCCACTTT. This translates into CASSRLTTSSYNSPLHF.

This clone appeared a few times. The genes are TRBV5-1 and TRBJ1-4; D gene unclear. V dropped 2 bases and J dropped 0 bases, with 8 bases sitting between them. From germline, CDR1 is SGHRS and CDR2 YFSETQ. The CDR3 is 15 amino acids. The CDR3 nucleotides are TGCGCCAGCAGCTTTGGGCTTGCAACTAATGAAAAACTGTTTTTT. It yields the protein CASSFGLATNEKLFF. Full variable domain (rest looked up from reference TRBV5-1 and TRBJ1-4): KAGVTQTPRYLIKTRGQQVTLSCSPISGHRSVSWYQQTPGQGLQFLFEYFSETQRNKGNFPGRFSGRQFSNSRSEMNVSTLELGDSALYLCASSFGLATNEKLFFGSGTQLSVL.